This TCR beta chain is drawn from a study of CD8 T cells in Susac syndrome. The RNA, roughly 0.5 to 1 ug, was put through reverse transcription using random hexamers. One entry per CDR3 protein, called by TCRdb with MiXCR from the immunoSEQ multiplex PCR reads. The sample holds 180,000 or so distinct CDR3 sequences, approximately 94% seen once. The CDR3 contains 17 residues. V dropped 3 bases and J dropped 3 bases, with 20 bases sitting between them. The germline gives CDR1 SEHNR, CDR2 FQNEAQ (reference sequence). Sequencing of TCR beta covered CD8+ and CD4+ T cells obtained from blood. The chain couples TRBV7-9 to TRBJ2-5; D gene ambiguous. The sample was CD4+ T cells from PBMCs. This clonotype was sampled from a human donor with multiple sclerosis. The chain's CDR3 is CASSFLSLVRGEETQYF. The CDR3 nucleotides read TGTGCCAGCAGCTTCCTCAGCTTGGTGCGAGGAGAAGAGACCCAGTACTTC.